The 15 T cell receptor beta chains below all came from one sample that was sequenced in a study of shared clonotypes between healthy human individuals. Using immunoSEQ multiplex PCR, the repertoire was profiled, and TCRdb retains in-frame clones only, with some absent. The table lists around 600,000 clones, more than 95% of them singletons, with around 0.058% in the top ten. Sequenced sample: naive CD4+ T cells sorted from blood. Subset: CD45RA+ positively selected. The receptors come from a woman in her 30s in good health.

The rearrangement uses TRBV2 and TRBJ1-1; D is perhaps TRBD1 (6 bases). This CDR3 has 15 amino acids. Trimming removed 3 bases at V and 1 base at J, with 12 bases between. Germline V CDR1 and CDR2: SNHLY, FYNNEI. The chain's CDR3 is CASSDQGRGNTEAFF. The CDR3 DNA reads as TGTGCCAGCAGTGACCAGGGCAGGGGGAACACTGAAGCTTTCTTT. The whole variable domain, remainder taken from reference TRBV2 and TRBJ1-1, is EPEVTQTPSHQVTQMGQEVILRCVPISNHLYFYWYRQILGQKVEFLVSFYNNEISEKSEIFDDQFSVERPDGSNFTLKIRSTKLEDSAMYFCASSDQGRGNTEAFFGQGTRLTVV.

The count of this clone is one. J is TRBJ1-2 and V is TRBV1; the table assigns TRBD1, which was not confirmed against the DNA. TRBV1 corresponds to a pseudogene. This CDR3 contains 14 residues. The CDR3 sequence: CTSSRPGDDYGYTF. The CDR3 DNA reads as TGCACCAGCAGTCGACCAGGGGATGACTATGGCTACACCTTC.

The chain carries TRBV25-1 and TRBJ1-4; D is possibly TRBD1 (5 bases). Germline values: CDR1 MGHDK, CDR2 SYGVNS. CDR3 length: 14 residues. V shed 3 bases and J shed 8 bases, with 13 bases lying between them. The CDR3 DNA sequence: TGTGCCAGCAGTGAGGCTTCCAAGGGGGAAAAACTGTTTTTT. Translation gives CASSEASKGEKLFF.

The genes are TRBV2 and TRBJ2-1; 12 bases are shared with TRBD2. Germline-derived CDR1 and CDR2 are SNHLY and FYNNEI. The CDR3 contains 17 residues. J lost 5 bases, V lost 0 bases, and 5 bases had no gene match. The CDR3 sequence: CASSEARLAGVHNEQFF. CDR3 bases: TGTGCCAGCAGTGAAGCGCGACTAGCGGGAGTCCACAATGAGCAGTTCTTC.

The CDR3 DNA reads as TGTGCCAGCAGCTTAGGTGTGAAAGAGACCCAGTACTTC. It encodes CASSLGVKETQYF. The V gene is TRBV7-6, the J gene TRBJ2-5; D call uncertain. The CDR3 length is 13 residues. Trimming shortened V by 1 base and J by 3 bases, and 6 bases separated the two germline ends. CDR1 and CDR2 (germline): SGHVS, FNYEAQ.

V is TRBV6-1 and J is TRBJ2-1; a possible D gene is TRBD2 (5 bases). The V gene's germline CDR1 is MNHNS and CDR2 SASEGT. Trimming pared 6 bases from V and 3 bases from J, leaving 15 bases between. The CDR3 length is 15 residues. This chain's CDR3 is CASSDIRTYYNEQFF. The CDR3 coding sequence is TGTGCCAGCAGCGACATCCGGACTTACTACAATGAGCAGTTCTTC.

V is TRBV18 and J is TRBJ2-7; 10 bases match TRBD1. The junction had 8 bases not matched to a gene; V was cut back by 3 bases and J by 6 bases. Germline CDR1 is KGHSH and CDR2 is LQKENI. The CDR3 extends over 15 amino acids. The CDR3 nucleotides are TGTGCCAGCTCACCCGGACAGGGGGATTTAGGCGAGCAGTACTTC. Translation: CASSPGQGDLGEQYF.

This clone was observed once. V usage is TRBV28 and J usage is TRBJ2-1, with TRBD2 matching 14 bases. The CDR3 covers 19 residues. The V and J ends lost 8 bases and 1 base, in that order; junction bases with no gene match: 13. Germline values: CDR1 MDHEN, CDR2 SYDVKM. CDR3 residues: CASLSAGLAGEESYNEQFF. The CDR3 DNA follows: TGTGCCAGCTTATCGGCGGGACTAGCGGGAGAAGAGTCCTACAATGAGCAGTTCTTC.

This chain joins TRBV14 and TRBJ1-1; 7 bases are a match to TRBD1. With V trimmed by 1 base and J by 10 bases, 6 bases remained unmatched. CDR1 is SGHDN, CDR2 FVKESK, per germline. The CDR3 loop spans 13 amino acids. This CDR3 is CASSQGQGLSAFF. In nucleotides, the CDR3 is TGTGCCAGCAGCCAAGGACAGGGCCTCTCAGCTTTCTTT.

The chain has TRBV27 and TRBJ2-5; 8 bases are shared with TRBD2. Per germline, CDR1 MNHEY and CDR2 SMNVEV (reference sequence). This CDR3 contains 16 residues. J lost 2 bases, V lost 3 bases, and 8 bases had no gene match. DNA for the CDR3: TGTGCCAGCAGTTTGTGGGCGAGCGGGAGACAAGAGACCCAGTACTTC. The encoded protein is CASSLWASGRQETQYF.

This clone has a single count. The gene calls are TRBV28 and TRBJ2-7, with 7 bases that match TRBD2. V shed 4 bases and J 3 bases; nucleotides not matched to a gene: 9. Germline CDR1 and CDR2: MDHEN and SYDVKM. The length of the CDR3 is 15 residues. CDR3 amino acids: CASSSPGLTLYEQYF. The CDR3 region has the DNA TGTGCCAGCAGTTCACCGGGACTAACTCTCTACGAGCAGTACTTC.

The chain has TRBV5-1 and TRBJ2-3; weak D call: TRBD1 (5 bases). V lost 2 bases and J 2 bases, leaving 9 bases between the germline ends. There are 14 residues in the CDR3. Germline lookup yields CDR1 SGHRS and CDR2 YFSETQ. The CDR3 loop is CASSFQGYTDTQYF. The DNA for the CDR3 is TGCGCCAGCAGCTTTCAGGGATACACAGATACGCAGTATTTT. Based on the CDR3 plus reference TRBV5-1 and TRBJ2-3, the full variable domain is KAGVTQTPRYLIKTRGQQVTLSCSPISGHRSVSWYQQTPGQGLQFLFEYFSETQRNKGNFPGRFSGRQFSNSRSEMNVSTLELGDSALYLCASSFQGYTDTQYFGPGTRLTVL.

The V gene is TRBV28, the J gene TRBJ1-1; D gene uncertain. This CDR3 contains 11 residues. CDR1 MDHEN and CDR2 SYDVKM come from the germline V gene. The ends were cut back, 8 bases at V and 0 bases at J, with 4 bases in the middle. CDR3 in amino acids: CASVMNTEAFF. For the CDR3, the DNA is TGTGCCAGCGTCATGAACACTGAAGCTTTCTTT.

The chain uses TRBV18 and TRBJ2-5, with D unclear. The CDR3 totals 14 residues. With 2 bases removed from V and 2 bases from J, the gap between germline ends came to 9 bases. The germline CDR1 and CDR2 sequences are KGHSH and LQKENI. The CDR3 reads CASSPVRVQETQYF. DNA for the CDR3: TGTGCCAGCTCACCAGTCCGCGTGCAAGAGACCCAGTACTTC.

This clone appeared a single time. V and J are TRBV9 and TRBJ2-1; 8 bases are a match to TRBD1. The CDR3 length is 15 residues. Per germline, CDR1 SGDLS and CDR2 YYNGEE. Trimming at V came to 3 bases and at J to 4 bases, leaving 6 bases not matched to a gene. The chain's CDR3 is CASSADRVGYNEQFF. The CDR3 region has the DNA TGTGCCAGCAGCGCGGACAGGGTTGGATACAATGAGCAGTTCTTC. Filled out from reference TRBV9 and TRBJ2-1, the complete variable domain reads DSGVTQTPKHLITATGQRVTLRCSPRSGDLSVYWYQQSLDQGLQFLIQYYNGEERAKGNILERFSAQQFPDLHSELNLSSLELGDSALYFCASSADRVGYNEQFFGPGTRLTVL.